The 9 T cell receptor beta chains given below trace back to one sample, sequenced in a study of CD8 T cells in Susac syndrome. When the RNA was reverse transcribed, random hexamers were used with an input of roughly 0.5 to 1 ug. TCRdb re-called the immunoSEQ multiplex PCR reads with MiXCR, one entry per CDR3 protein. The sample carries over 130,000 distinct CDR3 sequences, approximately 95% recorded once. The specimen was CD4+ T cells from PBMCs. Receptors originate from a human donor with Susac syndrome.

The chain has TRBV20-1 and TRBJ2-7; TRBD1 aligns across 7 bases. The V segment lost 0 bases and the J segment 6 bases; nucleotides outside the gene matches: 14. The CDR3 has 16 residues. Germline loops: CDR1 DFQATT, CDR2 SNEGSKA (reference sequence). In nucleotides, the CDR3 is TGCAGTGCTAGAGATGCACAGGGGAAGGCTGAAGGCGAGCAGTACTTC. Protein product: CSARDAQGKAEGEQYF.

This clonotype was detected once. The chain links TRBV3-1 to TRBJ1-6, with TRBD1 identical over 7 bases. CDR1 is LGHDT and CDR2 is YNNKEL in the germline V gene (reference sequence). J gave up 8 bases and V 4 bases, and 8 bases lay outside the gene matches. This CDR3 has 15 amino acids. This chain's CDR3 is CASSPSEGAHSPLHF. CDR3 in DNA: TGTGCCAGCAGCCCAAGCGAGGGGGCGCATTCACCCCTCCACTTT.

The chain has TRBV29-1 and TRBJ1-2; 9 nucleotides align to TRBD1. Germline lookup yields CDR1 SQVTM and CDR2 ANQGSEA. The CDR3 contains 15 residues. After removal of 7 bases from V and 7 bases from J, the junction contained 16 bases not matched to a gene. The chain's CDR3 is CSASPPGTGRGGYTF. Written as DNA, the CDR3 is TGCAGCGCCTCCCCCCCCGGGACAGGGAGAGGTGGCTACACCTTC.

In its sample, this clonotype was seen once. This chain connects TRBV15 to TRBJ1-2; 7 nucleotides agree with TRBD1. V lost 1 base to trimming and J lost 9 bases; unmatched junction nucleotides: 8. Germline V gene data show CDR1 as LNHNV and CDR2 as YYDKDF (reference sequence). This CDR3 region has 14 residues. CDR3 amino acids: CATSRGHRGYSYTF. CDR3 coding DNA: TGTGCCACCAGCAGAGGGCACAGGGGATATAGCTACACCTTC.

The CDR3 nucleotides read TGTGCCAGCAGTTACTCGGCCAGGGACTACGAGCAGTACTTC. It translates to CASSYSARDYEQYF. The chain carries TRBV6-2 or TRBV6-3 and TRBJ2-7, with TRBD1 as a possible D gene (5 bases). V lost 0 bases and J 3 bases, leaving 9 bases between the germline ends. The CDR3 covers 14 residues. Germline CDR1 MNHEY, CDR2 SVGEGT.

The DNA of the CDR3 is TGTGCCTGCCCTAGACACGAGTCGCGCTCTGGGGCCAACGTCCTGACTTTC. Amino acids: CACPRHESRSGANVLTF. The V and J genes are TRBV30 and TRBJ2-6; D call uncertain. Germline CDR1 reads GTSNPN; CDR2 reads SVGIG (reference sequence). Trimming shortened V by 6 bases and J by 0 bases, and 18 bases separated the two germline ends. CDR3 length: 17 amino acids.

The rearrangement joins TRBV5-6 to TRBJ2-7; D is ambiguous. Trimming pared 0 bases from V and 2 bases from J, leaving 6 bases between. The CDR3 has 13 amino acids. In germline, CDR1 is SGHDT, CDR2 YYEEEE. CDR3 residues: CASSLAATYEQYF. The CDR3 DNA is TGTGCCAGCAGCTTGGCCGCGACCTACGAGCAGTACTTC.

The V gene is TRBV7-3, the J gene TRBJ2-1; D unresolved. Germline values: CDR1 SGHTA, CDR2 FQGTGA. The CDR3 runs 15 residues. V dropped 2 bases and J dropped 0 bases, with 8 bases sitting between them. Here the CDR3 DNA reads TGTGCCAGCAGCTTAGAGGAAAGCTCCTACAATGAGCAGTTCTTC. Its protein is CASSLEESSYNEQFF.

The CDR3 sequence: CASSRDTSYEQYF. Here the CDR3 DNA reads TGTGCCAGCAGCAGGGACACCTCCTACGAGCAGTACTTC. V usage is TRBV5-4 and J usage is TRBJ2-7, with D tentatively TRBD1 (6 bases). The CDR3 has 13 residues. Germline CDR1 and CDR2: SGHNT and YYREEE (reference sequence). The V end lost 4 bases, the J end lost 0 bases, and 8 bases lay between the germline ends. Supplemented by reference TRBV5-4 and TRBJ2-7, the full variable domain reads ETGVTQSPTHLIKTRGQQVTLRCSSQSGHNTVSWYQQALGQGPQFIFQYYREEENGRGNFPPRFSGLQFPNYSSELNVNALELDDSALYLCASSRDTSYEQYFGPGTRLTVT.